The 26 T cell receptor beta chains reported below all come from one sample, sequenced in a study of blood T cell repertoires in COVID-19. Clones were sequenced by immunoSEQ multiplex PCR, and TCRdb holds only the in-frame ones, with some missing. Of about 280,000 clones listed, roughly 91% are singletons. The sequenced sample was peripheral blood. These receptors were obtained from a man in his forties with acute or convalescent COVID-19.

In its sample, this clone was seen a few times. The chain employs TRBV5-1 and TRBJ2-7; TRBD1 might be the D (6 bases). The CDR3 length is 15 residues. Trimming removed 0 bases at V and 5 bases at J, with 15 bases between. Germline CDR1 reads SGHRS; CDR2 reads YFSETQ. Written as DNA, the CDR3 is TGCGCCAGCAGCTTGGCCTGGCAGGGGATGGACGAGCAGTACTTC. It yields the protein CASSLAWQGMDEQYF.

This chain uses TRBV9 with TRBJ2-2; TRBD2 matches 10 bases. The CDR3 runs to 15 residues. Trimming at V came to 4 bases and at J to 5 bases, leaving 5 bases not matched to a gene. In germline, CDR1 is SGDLS, CDR2 YYNGEE. The CDR3 sequence: CASSHGTSETGELFF. The CDR3 DNA reads TGTGCCAGCAGCCACGGGACTAGCGAGACCGGGGAGCTGTTTTTT.

The J gene is TRBJ1-2, the V gene TRBV28, with a tentative D call TRBD1 (6 bases). The ends were cut back, 9 bases at V and 1 base at J, with 9 bases in the middle. The germline V gene has CDR1 MDHEN and CDR2 SYDVKM. The CDR3 spans 12 residues. CDR3 in amino acids: CASQQGNYGYTF. The CDR3 DNA reads as TGTGCCAGTCAACAGGGTAACTATGGCTACACCTTC.

The chain recombines TRBV7-6 with TRBJ1-1; TRBD1 matches at 9 bases. Trimming took 5 bases from V and 1 from J; bases not matched to a gene: 5. Germline V gene data show CDR1 as SGHVS and CDR2 as FNYEAQ. The CDR3 is 15 amino acids. CDR3 loop: CASSITGGWNTEAFF. The CDR3 DNA sequence: TGTGCCAGCAGCATCACAGGGGGCTGGAACACTGAAGCTTTCTTT.

The rearrangement links TRBV12-3 or TRBV12-4 to TRBJ1-1; possibly TRBD1 for D (5 bases). This CDR3 is 13 amino acids long. V gave up 7 bases and J gave up 7 bases, with 16 bases separating them. The CDR3 DNA is TGTGCCAGCACCCAGCAGGGACTGGGTGAAGCTTTCTTT. Its translation: CASTQQGLGEAFF.

This clone was recorded once. The genes are TRBV7-2 and TRBJ2-1, with 9 nucleotides matching TRBD2. The germline CDR1 and CDR2 sequences are SGHTA and FQGNSA. The CDR3 sequence is 18 residues long. Trimming cost V 5 bases and J 4 bases; bases outside gene matches: 15. The CDR3 DNA reads TGTGCCAGCAGCCCAGCTCTGGGTGCGGGGGGGCGATACAATGAGCAGTTCTTC. It yields the protein CASSPALGAGGRYNEQFF.

This chain connects TRBV11-2 to TRBJ2-1; 9 nucleotides line up with TRBD1. The CDR3 consists of 15 residues. Germline lookup yields CDR1 SGHAT and CDR2 FQNNGV. Trimming cost V 5 bases and J 2 bases; bases outside gene matches: 4. The CDR3 loop reads CASSQGQGPYNEQFF. The CDR3 region has the DNA TGTGCCAGCAGCCAGGGACAGGGTCCCTACAATGAGCAGTTCTTC.

The V gene is TRBV11-2, the J gene TRBJ1-1; 7 positions match TRBD1. CDR1 is SGHAT and CDR2 is FQNNGV in the germline V gene. This CDR3 contains 14 residues. V trimming: 1 base; J trimming: 1 base; junction bases outside the gene matches: 0. CDR3 sequence: CASSLGTGNTEAFF. In DNA, the CDR3 is TGTGCCAGCAGCTTAGGGACAGGGAACACTGAAGCTTTCTTT.

The chain has TRBV19 and TRBJ1-1; D is unresolved. V lost 7 bases, J lost 3 bases, and 15 bases lay in between. The CDR3 loop spans 14 amino acids. Germline assignment: CDR1 LNHDA and CDR2 SQIVND (reference sequence). The CDR3 reads CASTIRGRDTEAFF. DNA for the CDR3: TGTGCCAGTACCATACGAGGTCGCGACACTGAAGCTTTCTTT.

The CDR3 is CASSTSMNTEAFF. CDR3 DNA sequence: TGTGCCAGCAGTACCTCTATGAACACTGAAGCTTTCTTT. V is TRBV12-3 or TRBV12-4 and J is TRBJ1-1; D remains unclear. V lost 5 bases, J lost 0 bases, and 7 bases lay in between. CDR3 length: 13 amino acids.

This sequence joins TRBV2 and TRBJ1-5; tentative D call: TRBD1 (5 bases). V dropped 3 bases and J dropped 10 bases, with 10 bases sitting between them. This CDR3 has 12 residues. Germline V gene sequence: CDR1 SNHLY, CDR2 FYNNEI. The CDR3 DNA reads as TGTGCCAGCAGTGATCAGGGCTTACCCCAGCATTTT. It codes for CASSDQGLPQHF. Full variable domain (rest looked up from reference TRBV2 and TRBJ1-5): EPEVTQTPSHQVTQMGQEVILRCVPISNHLYFYWYRQILGQKVEFLVSFYNNEISEKSEIFDDQFSVERPDGSNFTLKIRSTKLEDSAMYFCASSDQGLPQHFGDGTRLSIL.

The V call is TRBV7-3, the J call TRBJ1-1; TRBD1 is a possible D gene (5 bases). CDR1 and CDR2 from the germline V gene are SGHTA and FQGTGA. Trimming pared 4 bases from V and 3 bases from J, leaving 9 bases between. The CDR3 consists of 13 residues. CDR3 loop: CASSSGGDTEAFF. In DNA form, the CDR3 reads TGTGCCAGCAGCTCGGGGGGTGACACTGAAGCTTTCTTT.

The chain combines TRBV18 with TRBJ1-1; 12 nucleotides line up with TRBD1. CDR3 length: 13 residues. Germline-derived CDR1 and CDR2 are KGHSH and LQKENI. Unmatched junction bases numbered 5, after V lost 4 bases and J lost 11 bases. CDR3: CASSRDRGQEAFF. CDR3 nucleotide sequence: TGTGCCAGCTCACGGGACAGGGGGCAGGAGGCTTTCTTT. The variable domain in full, completed from reference TRBV18 and TRBJ1-1, reads NAGVMQNPRHLVRRRGQEARLRCSPMKGHSHVYWYRQLPEEGLKFMVYLQKENIIDESGMPKERFSAEFPKEGPSILRIQQVVRGDSAAYFCASSRDRGQEAFFGQGTRLTVV.

The chain combines TRBV6-5 with TRBJ1-6; 7 bases map to TRBD1. There are 15 residues in the CDR3. The V gene end was trimmed by 6 bases and the J gene end by 9 bases; junction bases not matched to a gene: 11. The germline V gene encodes CDR1 MNHEY and CDR2 SVGAGI. The chain's CDR3 is CASRPRQGRSSPLHF. CDR3 DNA sequence: TGTGCCAGCAGACCCAGACAGGGAAGGAGTTCACCCCTCCACTTT.

This chain links TRBV28 with TRBJ1-5; D is undetermined. Trimming took 6 bases from V and 5 from J, leaving 17 bases between them. The CDR3 covers 15 residues. Germline CDR1 MDHEN, CDR2 SYDVKM. CDR3 nucleotides: TGTGCCAGCAGCCCCCCGGAAGGGAGTTATCAGCCCCAGCATTTT. It encodes CASSPPEGSYQPQHF.

There are a few counts of this clone. The CDR3 protein is CASSLGGRASNPGELFF. CDR3 DNA: TGTGCCAGCAGCTTAGGAGGAAGGGCTAGCAATCCCGGGGAGCTGTTTTTT. V gene TRBV7-9 combines with J gene TRBJ2-2, with D perhaps matching TRBD2 (5 bases). CDR3 length equals 17 residues. Germline assignment: CDR1 SEHNR and CDR2 FQNEAQ (reference sequence). Trimming stripped 1 base from V and 6 bases from J, with 18 bases between.

In this sample, this clone turned up once. The chain combines TRBV7-8 with TRBJ1-4; TRBD1 is a possible D gene (5 bases). Trimming pared 5 bases from V and 0 bases from J, leaving 16 bases between. The CDR3 loop spans 17 amino acids. The germline V gene encodes CDR1 SGHVS and CDR2 FQNEAQ. CDR3: CASSPWTSLATNEKLFF. The CDR3 bases are TGTGCCAGCAGCCCTTGGACAAGCCTTGCAACTAATGAAAAACTGTTTTTT.

J is TRBJ1-3 and V is TRBV3-1 (or the pseudogene TRBV3-2), with TRBD1 as a possible D gene (6 bases). The CDR3 spans 14 residues. The V gene lost 3 bases and the J gene lost 5 bases, with 11 bases spanning the gap. Germline-derived CDR1 and CDR2 are LGHDT and YNNKEL (reference sequence). CDR3 nucleotides: TGTGCCAGCAGCCACGACAGGAAAAGAAACACCATATATTTT. Translating it yields CASSHDRKRNTIYF.

J is TRBJ2-1 and V is TRBV24-1; 8 bases are shared with TRBD1. After removal of 0 bases from V and 8 bases from J, the junction contained 11 bases not matched to a gene. The CDR3 loop spans 17 amino acids. Germline CDR1 and CDR2: KGHDR and SFDVKD. This chain's CDR3 is CATSDLGDRTKRDEQFF. The CDR3 DNA reads TGTGCCACCAGTGATTTGGGGGACAGGACGAAACGGGATGAGCAGTTCTTC.

Concerning this clone itself: The sample has other DNA sequences that encode this CDR3 too. The V call is TRBV25-1, the J call TRBJ1-2; no reliable D call. V shed 1 base and J shed 8 bases, with 5 bases lying between them. The CDR3 has 11 residues. Germline V gives CDR1 MGHDK, CDR2 SYGVNS. The CDR3 DNA follows: TGTGCCAGCAGTGAATTATCCGGCTACACCTTC. This codes for CASSELSGYTF.

This chain joins TRBV13 and TRBJ1-1; tentative D call: TRBD1 (5 bases). Germline V gene sequence: CDR1 PRHDT, CDR2 FYEKMQ (reference sequence). The length of the CDR3 is 14 residues. The germline V and J ends were trimmed by 2 bases and 7 bases, with 14 bases remaining between them. The CDR3 sequence is CASSLTQGRNEAFF. The DNA for the CDR3 is TGTGCCAGCAGCTTAACGCAGGGTAGAAATGAAGCTTTCTTT.

The sample holds a few counts of this clone. The chain is built from TRBV30 and TRBJ2-5, with a tentative D call TRBD1 (6 bases). Germline CDR1 GTSNPN, CDR2 SVGIG (reference sequence). This CDR3 is 12 amino acids long. V gave up 2 bases and J gave up 5 bases, with 9 bases separating them. CDR3 DNA sequence: TGTGCCTGGAGTACAGGGCGCGAGACCCAGTACTTC. This sequence encodes CAWSTGRETQYF.

The chain combines TRBV7-2 with TRBJ2-7; a possible D gene is TRBD1 (6 bases). Germline loops: CDR1 SGHTA, CDR2 FQGNSA. The CDR3 runs 14 residues. V was pared by 5 bases and J by 0 bases, with 11 bases between. The CDR3 is CASSPQGTSYEQYF. CDR3 DNA sequence: TGTGCCAGCAGCCCACAGGGTACCTCCTACGAGCAGTACTTC.

The rearrangement joins TRBV11-2 to TRBJ1-1, with D tentatively TRBD1 (5 bases). Trimming cost V 6 bases and J 8 bases, with 19 bases left between them. This CDR3 is built from 14 residues. CDR1 is SGHAT and CDR2 is FQNNGV in the germline V gene. The CDR3 sequence is CASSFYWQGSEAFF. The CDR3 coding sequence is TGTGCCAGCAGTTTTTATTGGCAGGGATCCGAAGCTTTCTTT. The whole variable domain, remainder taken from reference TRBV11-2 and TRBJ1-1, is EAGVAQSPRYKIIEKRQSVAFWCNPISGHATLYWYQQILGQGPKLLIQFQNNGVVDDSQLPKDRFSAERLKGVDSTLKIQPAKLEDSAVYLCASSFYWQGSEAFFGQGTRLTVV.

The CDR3 loop is CAISEGDTSGAKNIQYF. The CDR3 DNA reads as TGTGCCATCAGTGAGGGTGACACGAGTGGGGCCAAAAACATTCAGTACTTC. The genes are TRBV10-3 and TRBJ2-4; D call uncertain. Trimming left V 2 bases short and J 1 base short, with 15 bases between. This CDR3 region has 17 residues. Germline V gene sequence: CDR1 ENHRY, CDR2 SYGVKD.

The chain employs TRBV4-1 and TRBJ2-2; tentatively, D is TRBD1 (6 bases). Trimming stripped 0 bases from V and 0 bases from J, with 8 bases between. CDR3 length: 16 amino acids. Germline V gene lookup returns CDR1 MGHRA and CDR2 YSYEKL. CDR3 bases: TGCGCCAGCAGCCAAGACCCAGGGGCGAACACCGGGGAGCTGTTTTTT. Translation gives CASSQDPGANTGELFF.